The 8 T cell receptor beta chains below come from one sample, sequenced in a study of Ad26.COV2.S vaccination and SARS-CoV-2 variants (dated by TCRdb to about 2021). The library was obtained by the immunoSEQ multiplex PCR assay. Held by TCRdb, this immuneACCESS table contains in-frame sequences only and omits some clones. Under half of the omission traces to an unresolved V gene where checked; the cause of the rest is unknown. Across this sample there are about 350,000 clones, with 88% seen only once. Together, the top ten hold approximately 5.9% of the sample. Explained via the paper, the treatment or condition label denotes: around 19 received Ad26.COV2.S at low or high dose, single or two shots; about 5 received placebo; per-sample allocation not given. For vaccine and placebo recipients, repertoires were sequenced using samples collected on day 63 after the first injection. The specimen comprised peripheral blood, sampled in a trial of Ad26.COV2.S vaccine versus placebo. These receptors came from a person between 18 and 59 years old who received the Ad26.COV2.S COVID-19 vaccine or a placebo.

The gene calls are TRBV5-1 and TRBJ1-1; no clear D gene. V lost 6 bases and J lost 0, with 9 bases in between. There are 13 residues in the CDR3. The germline V gene encodes CDR1 SGHRS and CDR2 YFSETQ. Here the CDR3 reads CASKPTVNTEAFF. Written as DNA, the CDR3 is TGCGCCAGCAAACCGACGGTGAACACTGAAGCTTTCTTT. The whole variable domain, filled in from reference TRBV5-1 and TRBJ1-1, reads KAGVTQTPRYLIKTRGQQVTLSCSPISGHRSVSWYQQTPGQGLQFLFEYFSETQRNKGNFPGRFSGRQFSNSRSEMNVSTLELGDSALYLCASKPTVNTEAFFGQGTRLTVV.

A single count supports this clone. V usage is TRBV9 and J usage is TRBJ1-3; TRBD1 is a possible D gene (5 bases). The V gene lost 1 base and the J gene lost 2 bases, with 13 bases spanning the gap. CDR3 length equals 16 residues. From germline, CDR1 is SGDLS and CDR2 YYNGEE. CDR3 in amino acids: CASSVMGRQAGNTIYF. The CDR3 region has the DNA TGTGCCAGCAGCGTAATGGGACGGCAAGCTGGAAACACCATATATTTT.

The chain has TRBV19 and TRBJ2-1; 8 bases are shared with TRBD1. The CDR3 runs to 15 residues. The trim removed 5 bases at V and 2 bases at J, leaving 5 bases unmatched. Germline V gene lookup returns CDR1 LNHDA and CDR2 SQIVND (reference sequence). CDR3 DNA: TGTGCCAGTAGTCCTCGGACAGGGCCCTACAATGAGCAGTTCTTC. Residues: CASSPRTGPYNEQFF.

This clone was observed a handful of times. The chain has TRBV7-9 and TRBJ1-2, with 7 bases aligning to TRBD1. The length of the CDR3 is 15 residues. The V and J ends lost 0 bases and 8 bases, in that order; junction bases with no gene match: 9. CDR1 is SEHNR, CDR2 FQNEAQ, per germline (reference sequence). DNA for the CDR3: TGTGCCAGCAGCTTAGCGACAGGGCCAGTCGGGGGCTACACCTTC. This gives the protein CASSLATGPVGGYTF.

The J gene is TRBJ1-1, the V gene TRBV3-1 (or the pseudogene TRBV3-2); D remains unclear. V was trimmed by 2 bases and J by 2 bases, leaving 6 bases between them. The CDR3 has 13 amino acids. CDR1 and CDR2 (germline): LGHDT, YNNKEL (reference sequence). CDR3 in amino acids: CASSQQINTEAFF. In nucleotides, the CDR3 is TGTGCCAGCAGCCAACAGATAAACACTGAAGCTTTCTTT.

J is TRBJ2-1 and V is TRBV29-1; 7 nucleotides match TRBD1. The CDR3 is 12 residues long. Looked up from germline, CDR1 is SQVTM and CDR2 is ANQGSEA. V lost 3 bases and J lost 4; bases outside the gene matches: 0. The CDR3 is CSVETGYNEQFF. The CDR3 coding sequence is TGCAGCGTTGAGACAGGGTACAATGAGCAGTTCTTC.

The chain is built from TRBV6-5 and TRBJ1-1, with TRBD1 matching 10 bases. CDR3 length: 14 amino acids. Losses at the gene ends were 6 bases for V and 3 bases for J; bases not matched to a gene: 4. Germline V CDR1 and CDR2: MNHEY, SVGAGI. CDR3 residues: CASRTGTGDTEAFF. As DNA, the CDR3 is TGTGCCAGCAGAACCGGGACAGGGGACACTGAAGCTTTCTTT.

The V and J genes are TRBV6-5 and TRBJ1-1; D gene ambiguous. Germline CDR1 is MNHEY and CDR2 is SVGAGI. The germline V and J ends were trimmed by 5 bases and 7 bases, with 11 bases remaining between them. The CDR3 has 12 residues. CDR3: CASSPGIGEAFF. CDR3 DNA sequence: TGTGCCAGCAGTCCGGGGATTGGTGAAGCTTTCTTT.